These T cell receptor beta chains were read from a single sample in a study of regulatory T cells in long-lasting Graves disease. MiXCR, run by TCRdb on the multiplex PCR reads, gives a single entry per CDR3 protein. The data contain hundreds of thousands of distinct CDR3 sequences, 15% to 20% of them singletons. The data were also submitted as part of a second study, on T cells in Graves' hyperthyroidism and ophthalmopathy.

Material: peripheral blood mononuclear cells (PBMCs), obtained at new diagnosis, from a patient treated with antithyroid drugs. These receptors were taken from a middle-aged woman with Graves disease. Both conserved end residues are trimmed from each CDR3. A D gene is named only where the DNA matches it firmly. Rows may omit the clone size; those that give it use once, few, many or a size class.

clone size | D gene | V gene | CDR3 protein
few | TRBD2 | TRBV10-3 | AISERGTSGGLSTDTQY
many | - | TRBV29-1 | SVDTGRTGEQY
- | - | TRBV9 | ASSAQISPGANVLT
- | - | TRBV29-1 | SVESFGKKNYGYT
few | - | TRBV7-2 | ASSKGRVSPLH
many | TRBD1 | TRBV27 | ASRSGQAMEPQH
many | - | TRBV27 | ASSSHPGLHYGYT
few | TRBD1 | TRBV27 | ASSSGTGYGQY
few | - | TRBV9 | ASSPNGQINEKLF
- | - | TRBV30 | AWGRGTEAF
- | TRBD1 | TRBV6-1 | AGSRQGSGTQY
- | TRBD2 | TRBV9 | ASRLIQASGGRADNEQF
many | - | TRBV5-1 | ASSLDGRITGELF
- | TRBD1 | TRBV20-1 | SARAVTGATSSYEQY
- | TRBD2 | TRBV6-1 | ASSDGRDEQY
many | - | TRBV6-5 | ASSYSRAYNQPQH
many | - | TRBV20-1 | SATDPPAYEQY
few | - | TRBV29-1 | SVEGGIMEAF
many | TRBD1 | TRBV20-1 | SAKVGQAFGYT
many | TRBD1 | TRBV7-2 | ASSPGTGEDTGELF
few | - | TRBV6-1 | ASSDSRLGSNTEAF
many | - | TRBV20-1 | SASGRGVPDTQY
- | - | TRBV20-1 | SASRGPRLGEGSYEQY
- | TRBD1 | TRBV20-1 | SASQGANSPLH
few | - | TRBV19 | ASMSPGSGANVLT
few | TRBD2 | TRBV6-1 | ASRFGLAGEQF
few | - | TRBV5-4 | ASSLNSAAEAF
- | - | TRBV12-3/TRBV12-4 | ASSRRREQF
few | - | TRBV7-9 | ASSPEGTNEKLF
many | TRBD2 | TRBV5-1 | ASSLLAAITDTQY
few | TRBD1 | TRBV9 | ASSVGQGDSPLH
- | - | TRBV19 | ASRETANSGNTIY
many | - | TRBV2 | ASTYRRAGLDEQY
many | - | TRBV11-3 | ASSLVRATDTQY
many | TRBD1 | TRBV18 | ASSSRGMSNQPQH
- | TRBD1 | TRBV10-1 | ASTYDRAATEAF
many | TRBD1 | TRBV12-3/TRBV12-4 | ASSSLTGSGRGYT
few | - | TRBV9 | ASSVGFGANYGYT
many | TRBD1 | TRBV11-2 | ASSSTGQLYNSPLH
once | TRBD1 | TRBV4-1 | ASSPPGRGNGYT
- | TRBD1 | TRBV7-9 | ASSSSSGTGTDTQY
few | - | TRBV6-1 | ASSEQLTDRYRPQH
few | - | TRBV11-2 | ASSLDRWTGEQY
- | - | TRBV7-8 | ASSLAGPGTEAF
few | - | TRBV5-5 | ASSLDRSGGKAF
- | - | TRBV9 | ASSVVEGTGELF
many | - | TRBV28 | ATKLELNTEAF
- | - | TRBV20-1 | SARDLGRLNQPQH
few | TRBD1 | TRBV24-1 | ATSDPTGGSNQPQH
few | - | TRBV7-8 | ASSLLRRDAGQETQY
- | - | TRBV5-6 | ASSYQGPAQPQH
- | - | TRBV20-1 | SATDDTSSGNTIY
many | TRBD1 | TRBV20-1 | SARIKKTGEPYGYT
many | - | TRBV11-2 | ASSLVGGNEKLF
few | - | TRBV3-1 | ASSNPQGWATAQEETQY
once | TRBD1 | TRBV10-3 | AISERQGSLFLNTEAF
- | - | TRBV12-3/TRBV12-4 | ASSPFAGPNTGELF